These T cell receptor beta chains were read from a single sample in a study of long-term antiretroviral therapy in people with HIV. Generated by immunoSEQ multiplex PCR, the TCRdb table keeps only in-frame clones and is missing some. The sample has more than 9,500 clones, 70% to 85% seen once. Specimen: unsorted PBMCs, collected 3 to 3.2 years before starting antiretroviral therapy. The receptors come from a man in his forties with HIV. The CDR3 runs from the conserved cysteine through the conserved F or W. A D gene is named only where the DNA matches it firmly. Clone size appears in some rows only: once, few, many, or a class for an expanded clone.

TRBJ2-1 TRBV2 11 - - CASSETLGEFF TGTGCCAGCAGTGAAACCCTAGGGGAGTTCTTC
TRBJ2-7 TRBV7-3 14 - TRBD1 CASSFTQGAGEQYF TGTGCCAGCAGCTTCACACAGGGGGCGGGGGAGCAGTACTTC
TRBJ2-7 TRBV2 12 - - CASSVGSYEQYF TGTGCCAGCAGTGTCGGATCCTACGAGCAGTACTTC
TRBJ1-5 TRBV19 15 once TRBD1 CASSWDREENQPQHF TGTGCCAGTTCCTGGGACAGGGAAGAAAATCAGCCCCAGCATTTT
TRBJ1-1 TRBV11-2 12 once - CASSLEDREAFF TGTGCCAGCAGCTTAGAAGATAGGGAAGCTTTCTTT
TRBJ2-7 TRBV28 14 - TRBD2 CASSITSGNYEQYF TGTGCCAGCAGTATAACTAGCGGGAACTACGAGCAGTACTTC
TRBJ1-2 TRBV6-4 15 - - CASSDSRVRGYGYTF TGTGCCAGCAGTGACTCGAGGGTCAGGGGCTATGGCTACACCTTC
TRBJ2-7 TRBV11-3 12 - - CASSLGSYEQYF TGTGCCAGCAGCTTGGGTTCCTACGAGCAGTACTTC
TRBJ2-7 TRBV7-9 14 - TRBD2 CASSLLAGAYEQYF TGTGCCAGCAGCTTACTAGCGGGGGCCTACGAGCAGTACTTC
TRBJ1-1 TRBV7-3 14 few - CASSRSNLGAEAFF TGTGCCAGCAGCAGATCGAATTTGGGGGCTGAAGCTTTCTTT
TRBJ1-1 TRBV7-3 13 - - CASSVNSGTEAFF TGTGCCAGCAGCGTTAACTCAGGGACTGAAGCTTTCTTT
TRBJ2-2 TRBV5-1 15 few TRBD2 CASSPGVAGAGELFF TGCGCCAGCAGCCCAGGGGTAGCGGGAGCCGGGGAGCTGTTTTTT
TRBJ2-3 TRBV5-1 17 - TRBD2 CASSEGLAGPSTDTQYF TGCGCCAGCAGTGAGGGACTAGCGGGACCCAGCACAGATACGCAGTATTTT
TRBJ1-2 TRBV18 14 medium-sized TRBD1 CASSPGQGLYGYTF TGTGCCAGCTCACCAGGACAGGGATTGTATGGCTACACCTTC
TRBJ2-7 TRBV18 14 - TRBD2 CASSPTSVSYEQYF TGTGCCAGCTCACCTACTAGCGTATCCTACGAGCAGTACTTC
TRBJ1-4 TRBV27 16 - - CASSLLMGLANEKLFF TGTGCCAGCAGTTTGCTTATGGGGCTGGCTAATGAAAAACTGTTTTTT
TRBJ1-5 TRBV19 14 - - CASSIEGRGQPQHF TGTGCCAGTAGTATAGAAGGTCGGGGGCAGCCCCAGCATTTT
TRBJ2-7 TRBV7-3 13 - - CASSLSPQYEQYF TGTGCCAGCAGCTTATCCCCTCAGTACGAGCAGTACTTC
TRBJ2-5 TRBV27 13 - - CASSLWVGETQYF TGTGCCAGCAGTTTGTGGGTTGGGGAGACCCAGTACTTC
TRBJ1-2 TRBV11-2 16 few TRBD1 CASSLPRTGRYYGYTF TGTGCCAGCAGCTTACCGAGGACAGGGAGGTATTATGGCTACACCTTC
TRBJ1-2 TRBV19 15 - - CASSKEGGVTYGYTF TGTGCCAGTAGTAAAGAAGGTGGTGTGACCTATGGCTACACCTTC
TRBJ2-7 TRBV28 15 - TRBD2 CASGLAGGPKYEQYF TGTGCCAGCGGACTAGCGGGAGGGCCTAAGTACGAGCAGTACTTC
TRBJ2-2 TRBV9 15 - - CASSVVSFGPGELFF TGTGCCAGCAGCGTAGTTAGTTTTGGCCCCGGGGAGCTGTTTTTT
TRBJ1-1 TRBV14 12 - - CASSPLGTEAFF TGTGCCAGCAGTCCACTGGGGACTGAAGCTTTCTTT
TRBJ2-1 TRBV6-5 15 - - CASSYRPNLYNEQFF TGTGCCAGCAGTTACCGCCCTAATCTCTACAATGAGCAGTTCTTC
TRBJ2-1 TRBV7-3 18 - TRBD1 CASSSPRGGTGEFDEQFF TGTGCCAGCAGCTCCCCACGGGGGGGGACAGGGGAGTTCGATGAGCAGTTCTTC
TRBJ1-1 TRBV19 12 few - CATGQMNTEAFF TGTGCCACTGGACAGATGAACACTGAAGCTTTCTTT
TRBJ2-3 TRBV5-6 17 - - CASTPRGREYGTDTQYF TGTGCCAGCACCCCCAGGGGGCGGGAGTATGGCACAGATACGCAGTATTTT
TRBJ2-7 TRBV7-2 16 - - CASSFLTWEYHYEQYF TGTGCCAGCAGCTTTTTGACTTGGGAGTATCACTACGAGCAGTACTTC
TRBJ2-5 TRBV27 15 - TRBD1 CASSHGQGAVETQYF TGTGCCAGCAGTCACGGACAGGGGGCAGTGGAGACCCAGTACTTC
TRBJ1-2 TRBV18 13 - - CASSPSLAYGYTF TGTGCCAGCTCACCTTCCTTGGCCTATGGCTACACCTTC
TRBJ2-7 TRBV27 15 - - CASSLRQGGTYEQYF TGTGCCAGCAGTTTAAGGCAGGGTGGGACCTACGAGCAGTACTTC
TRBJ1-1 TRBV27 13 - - CASSSQGGNEAFF TGTGCCAGCAGTTCACAAGGGGGGAACGAAGCTTTCTTT
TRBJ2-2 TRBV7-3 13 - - CASSLHGTGELFF TGTGCCAGCAGCCTCCACGGTACCGGGGAGCTGTTTTTT
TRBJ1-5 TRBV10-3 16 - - CAISDPKGGSNQPQHF TGTGCCATCAGTGACCCCAAAGGGGGGAGCAATCAGCCCCAGCATTTT
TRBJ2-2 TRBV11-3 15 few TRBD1 CASSADRGNTGELFF TGTGCCAGCAGCGCGGACAGGGGGAACACCGGGGAGCTGTTTTTT
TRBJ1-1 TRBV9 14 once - CASSPDPGLTEAFF TGTGCCAGCAGCCCAGACCCGGGGCTTACTGAAGCTTTCTTT
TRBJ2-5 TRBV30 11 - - CAWSVQETQYF TGTGCCTGGAGTGTCCAAGAGACCCAGTACTTC
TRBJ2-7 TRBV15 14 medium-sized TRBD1 CATSNPGQGGEQYF TGTGCCACCAGCAACCCGGGACAGGGGGGCGAGCAGTACTTC
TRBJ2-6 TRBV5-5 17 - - CASRTGHGISGANVLTF TGTGCCAGCAGAACGGGACACGGAATCTCTGGGGCCAACGTCCTGACTTTC
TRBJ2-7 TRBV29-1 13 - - CSVVTGRSDEQYF TGCAGCGTTGTGACGGGGAGGAGCGACGAGCAGTACTTC
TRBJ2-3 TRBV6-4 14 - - CASSASDSTDTQYF TGTGCCAGCAGTGCTAGCGATAGCACAGATACGCAGTATTTT
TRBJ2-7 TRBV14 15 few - CASSPVHLISYEQYF TGTGCCAGCAGCCCAGTACACCTAATATCTTACGAGCAGTACTTC
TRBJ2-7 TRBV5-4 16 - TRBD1 CASSSGRDRGTYEQYF TGTGCCAGCAGCTCGGGCCGGGACAGGGGAACCTACGAGCAGTACTTC
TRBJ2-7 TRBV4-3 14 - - CASSQGDSAYEQYF TGCGCCAGCAGCCAAGGGGACTCTGCCTACGAGCAGTACTTC